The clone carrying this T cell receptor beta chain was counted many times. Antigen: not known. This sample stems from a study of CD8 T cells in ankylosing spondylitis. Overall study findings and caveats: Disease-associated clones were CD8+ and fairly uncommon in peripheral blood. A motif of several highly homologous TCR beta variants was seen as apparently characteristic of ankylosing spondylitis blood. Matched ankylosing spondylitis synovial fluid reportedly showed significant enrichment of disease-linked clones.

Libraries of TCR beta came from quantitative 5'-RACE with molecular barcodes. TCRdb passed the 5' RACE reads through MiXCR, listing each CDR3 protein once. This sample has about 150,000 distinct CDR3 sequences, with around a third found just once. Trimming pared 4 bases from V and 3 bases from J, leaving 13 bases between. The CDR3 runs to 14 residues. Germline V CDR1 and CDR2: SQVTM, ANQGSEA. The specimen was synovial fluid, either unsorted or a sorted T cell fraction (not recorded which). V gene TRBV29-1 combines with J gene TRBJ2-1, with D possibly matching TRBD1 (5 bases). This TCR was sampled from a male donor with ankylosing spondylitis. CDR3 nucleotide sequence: TGCAGCGTTGGGGGCGCGGATGGCTACAATGAGCAGTTCTTC. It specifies CSVGGADGYNEQFF.